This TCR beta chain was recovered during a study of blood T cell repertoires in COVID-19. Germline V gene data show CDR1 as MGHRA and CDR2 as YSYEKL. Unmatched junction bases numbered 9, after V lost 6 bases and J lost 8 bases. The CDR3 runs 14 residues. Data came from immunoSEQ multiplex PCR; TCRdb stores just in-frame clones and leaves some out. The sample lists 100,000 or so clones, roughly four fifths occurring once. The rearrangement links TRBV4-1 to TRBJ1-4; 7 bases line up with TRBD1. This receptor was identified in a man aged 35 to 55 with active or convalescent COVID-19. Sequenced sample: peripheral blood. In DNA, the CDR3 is TGCGCCAGCAGACCCGAGGGGGCTCGGGAAAAACTGTTTTTT. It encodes CASRPEGAREKLFF.